The rows below give T cell receptor beta chains drawn from one sample of a study of T cell responses to AZD1222 COVID-19 vaccine. The data were produced by immunoSEQ multiplex PCR, yet TCRdb's version contains in-frame clones alone and is incomplete. The sample has about 39,000 clones; 88% are singletons. The sample was peripheral blood, taken 28 days after the second dose of the MenACWY control vaccine. The receptor set was obtained from an adult who received the MenACWY meningococcal vaccine as a control. The CDR3 runs from the conserved cysteine through the conserved F or W. Fields, in order: D gene, V gene, clone size, J gene, CDR3 DNA, CDR3 protein. D genes are given only for firm matches. Only part of the rows carry a size: once, few, many, or a class if the clone is expanded.

D gene: .
V gene: TRBV6-2/TRBV6-3
clone size: once
J gene: TRBJ2-4
CDR3 DNA: TGTGCCAGCAGTTACTCGAGTGGGAGGACGCCCGTGGACATTCAGTACTTC
CDR3 protein: CASSYSSGRTPVDIQYF

D gene: TRBD1
V gene: TRBV28
clone size: .
J gene: TRBJ2-5
CDR3 DNA: TGTGCCAGCAGTATCCGGGACAGCCAAGAGACCCAGTACTTC
CDR3 protein: CASSIRDSQETQYF

D gene: TRBD1
V gene: TRBV4-1
clone size: few
J gene: TRBJ1-4
CDR3 DNA: TGCGCCAGCAGCCAACACAGGGGTGAAAAACTGTTTTTT
CDR3 protein: CASSQHRGEKLFF

D gene: .
V gene: TRBV30
clone size: .
J gene: TRBJ1-2
CDR3 DNA: TGTGCCTGGAGTGTACTTGGGGGTGGCTATGGCTACACCTTC
CDR3 protein: CAWSVLGGGYGYTF

D gene: .
V gene: TRBV27
clone size: .
J gene: TRBJ2-7
CDR3 DNA: TGTGCCAGCAGTTTAATAGGATACGAGCAGTACTTC
CDR3 protein: CASSLIGYEQYF

D gene: TRBD2
V gene: TRBV28
clone size: .
J gene: TRBJ2-7
CDR3 DNA: TGTGCCAGCAGTAATAGCGGGAGCGACGAGCAGTACTTC
CDR3 protein: CASSNSGSDEQYF

D gene: .
V gene: TRBV7-9
clone size: .
J gene: TRBJ2-4
CDR3 DNA: TGTGCCAGCAGCTTAGGGACACTAGCCAAAAACATTCAGTACTTC
CDR3 protein: CASSLGTLAKNIQYF

D gene: TRBD1
V gene: TRBV27
clone size: .
J gene: TRBJ2-7
CDR3 DNA: TGTGCCAGCAGTTGGACAGGGGAATACGAGCAGTACTTC
CDR3 protein: CASSWTGEYEQYF

D gene: TRBD1
V gene: TRBV2
clone size: .
J gene: TRBJ2-6
CDR3 DNA: TGTGCCAAAGGTCCCGGGACAGGCCCCTCTGGGGCCAACGTCCTGACTTTC
CDR3 protein: CAKGPGTGPSGANVLTF

D gene: TRBD2
V gene: TRBV9
clone size: .
J gene: TRBJ2-7
CDR3 DNA: TGTGCCAGCAGCGTAGAGATTGCGGGAGGCGACGAGCAGTACTTC
CDR3 protein: CASSVEIAGGDEQYF

D gene: .
V gene: TRBV2
clone size: .
J gene: TRBJ2-2
CDR3 DNA: TGTGCCAGCACCCAGGAGGTCGGGGAGCTGTTTTTT
CDR3 protein: CASTQEVGELFF

D gene: .
V gene: TRBV5-6
clone size: .
J gene: TRBJ2-7
CDR3 DNA: TGTGCCAGCAGCTTGGGAGGGGGGTCTCACGAGCAGTACTTC
CDR3 protein: CASSLGGGSHEQYF

D gene: .
V gene: TRBV6-1
clone size: .
J gene: TRBJ1-2
CDR3 DNA: TGTGCCAGCAGTGAAACAGGAGTCTATGGCTACACCTTC
CDR3 protein: CASSETGVYGYTF

D gene: TRBD1
V gene: TRBV19
clone size: .
J gene: TRBJ1-6
CDR3 DNA: TGTGCCAGCCTCGACAGGGGGCATTCACCCCTCCACTTT
CDR3 protein: CASLDRGHSPLHF

D gene: TRBD2
V gene: TRBV13
clone size: .
J gene: TRBJ2-6
CDR3 DNA: TGTGCCAGCAGCCCCACTAGGACTAGCGGGAGTCCTGGGGCCAACGTCCTGACTTTC
CDR3 protein: CASSPTRTSGSPGANVLTF

D gene: TRBD2
V gene: TRBV27
clone size: .
J gene: TRBJ2-7
CDR3 DNA: TGTGCCAGCAGTTCTCTAGCGGGAGTTCGCTACGAGCAGTACTTC
CDR3 protein: CASSSLAGVRYEQYF

D gene: TRBD1
V gene: TRBV28
clone size: .
J gene: TRBJ2-7
CDR3 DNA: TGTGCCAGCAGCCCCCCCGGGACAGTCTACGAGCAGTACTTC
CDR3 protein: CASSPPGTVYEQYF

D gene: .
V gene: TRBV21-1
clone size: few
J gene: TRBJ1-1
CDR3 DNA: TGTGCCAGCAGCAAAGAGAAGGGGAGGTACACTGAAGCTTTCTTT
CDR3 protein: CASSKEKGRYTEAFF

D gene: .
V gene: TRBV23-1
clone size: .
J gene: TRBJ1-4
CDR3 DNA: TGCGCCAGCAGTCAATCTGGGGGGCCCGAAAAACTGTTTTTT
CDR3 protein: CASSQSGGPEKLFF

D gene: TRBD1
V gene: TRBV7-9
clone size: .
J gene: TRBJ1-2
CDR3 DNA: TGTGCCAGCAGCTCCTCTGGGACAGGAGCTAACTATGGCTACACCTTC
CDR3 protein: CASSSSGTGANYGYTF

D gene: .
V gene: TRBV2
clone size: .
J gene: TRBJ2-5
CDR3 DNA: TGTGCCAGCTGGTCCGGGAGTGTGGAGACCCAGTACTTC
CDR3 protein: CASWSGSVETQYF

D gene: .
V gene: TRBV4-2
clone size: .
J gene: TRBJ2-3
CDR3 DNA: TGTGCCAGCAGCCAAGATAGGAGGGGTGGCGATACGCAGTATTTT
CDR3 protein: CASSQDRRGGDTQYF

D gene: .
V gene: TRBV29-1
clone size: .
J gene: TRBJ1-3
CDR3 DNA: TGCAGCGTTGAAGGCTCGGAGGGCACCATATATTTT
CDR3 protein: CSVEGSEGTIYF

D gene: .
V gene: TRBV11-2
clone size: once
J gene: TRBJ2-7
CDR3 DNA: TGTGCCAGCAGCTTGATAAGGCCCTACGAGCAGTACTTC
CDR3 protein: CASSLIRPYEQYF

D gene: TRBD1
V gene: TRBV7-9
clone size: .
J gene: TRBJ1-2
CDR3 DNA: TGTGCCAGCAGCTACGGACAGGGACTCTTTGGGGACTATGGCTACACCTTC
CDR3 protein: CASSYGQGLFGDYGYTF

D gene: TRBD2
V gene: TRBV5-1
clone size: .
J gene: TRBJ2-3
CDR3 DNA: TGCGCCAGCAGCTACGGACTAGAAGCCGGCCCAGATACGCAGTATTTT
CDR3 protein: CASSYGLEAGPDTQYF

D gene: TRBD1
V gene: TRBV27
clone size: .
J gene: TRBJ2-7
CDR3 DNA: TGTGCCAGCAGTTTATCGGACAGGGCGGGGCAGTACTTC
CDR3 protein: CASSLSDRAGQYF

D gene: .
V gene: TRBV7-3
clone size: .
J gene: TRBJ2-1
CDR3 DNA: TGTGCCAGCAGCTTAGGCGGAGGCTACAATGAGCAGTTCTTC
CDR3 protein: CASSLGGGYNEQFF

D gene: .
V gene: TRBV2
clone size: .
J gene: TRBJ1-4
CDR3 DNA: TGTGCCAGCAGTGATCAAGGCCAGGGTAATGAAAAACTGTTTTTT
CDR3 protein: CASSDQGQGNEKLFF

D gene: TRBD1
V gene: TRBV6-1
clone size: .
J gene: TRBJ2-3
CDR3 DNA: TGTGCCAGCAGTGATGGGACAGGTCTCGATACGCAGTATTTT
CDR3 protein: CASSDGTGLDTQYF

D gene: .
V gene: TRBV10-3
clone size: few
J gene: TRBJ2-1
CDR3 DNA: TGTGCCACCGCACTAGCGAGAGGGGACAGCGAGCAGTTCTTC
CDR3 protein: CATALARGDSEQFF

D gene: .
V gene: TRBV2
clone size: .
J gene: TRBJ2-7
CDR3 DNA: TGTGCCAGCCTACGGGGGCAGGGGCTCTACGAGCAGTACTTC
CDR3 protein: CASLRGQGLYEQYF

D gene: TRBD2
V gene: TRBV5-1
clone size: .
J gene: TRBJ2-1
CDR3 DNA: TGCGCCAGCAGCTTCACTAGCGGAAACTCCTACAATGAGCAGTTCTTC
CDR3 protein: CASSFTSGNSYNEQFF

D gene: .
V gene: TRBV15
clone size: .
J gene: TRBJ2-4
CDR3 DNA: TGTGCCACCCAACCTGGGCTCGGGAGAGGATTCGGCGCCAAAAACATTCAGTACTTC
CDR3 protein: CATQPGLGRGFGAKNIQYF

D gene: .
V gene: TRBV5-1
clone size: .
J gene: TRBJ2-1
CDR3 DNA: TGCGCCAGCGGGGTCGGTACGGTGAGGAATGAGCAGTTCTTC
CDR3 protein: CASGVGTVRNEQFF

D gene: .
V gene: TRBV19
clone size: once
J gene: TRBJ1-5
CDR3 DNA: TGTGCCAGTAGTATAGAAGGCTATAGCAATCAGCCCCAGCATTTT
CDR3 protein: CASSIEGYSNQPQHF

D gene: .
V gene: TRBV7-6
clone size: once
J gene: TRBJ2-7
CDR3 DNA: TGTGCCAGCAGCTCGGGACTCCTCAATTCCTACGAGCAGTACTTC
CDR3 protein: CASSSGLLNSYEQYF

D gene: TRBD1
V gene: TRBV10-2
clone size: .
J gene: TRBJ2-7
CDR3 DNA: TGCGCCAGCACTGGGACAGGGGGCGCCAGCTCCTACGAGCAGTACTTC
CDR3 protein: CASTGTGGASSYEQYF

D gene: .
V gene: TRBV19
clone size: .
J gene: TRBJ2-7
CDR3 DNA: TGTGCCAGTATCCCCCCCGGGAAAGGGTCCTACGAGCAGTACTTC
CDR3 protein: CASIPPGKGSYEQYF

D gene: TRBD2
V gene: TRBV5-1
clone size: .
J gene: TRBJ2-1
CDR3 DNA: TGCGCCAGCAGCTTAACGGGAGGGCCCCATGAGCAGTTCTTC
CDR3 protein: CASSLTGGPHEQFF

D gene: TRBD2
V gene: TRBV6-4
clone size: once
J gene: TRBJ2-1
CDR3 DNA: TGTGCCAGCAGTGACGAACTAGCGGGGTACAATGAGCAGTTCTTC
CDR3 protein: CASSDELAGYNEQFF

D gene: .
V gene: TRBV30
clone size: .
J gene: TRBJ1-4
CDR3 DNA: TGTGCCTGGAGTGTAACGAGGGGGTATAATGAAAAACTGTTTTTT
CDR3 protein: CAWSVTRGYNEKLFF

D gene: .
V gene: TRBV12-3/TRBV12-4
clone size: .
J gene: TRBJ1-1
CDR3 DNA: TGTGCCAGCAGTTTGTACGGGTACACTGAAGCTTTCTTT
CDR3 protein: CASSLYGYTEAFF

D gene: .
V gene: TRBV18
clone size: .
J gene: TRBJ1-1
CDR3 DNA: TGTGCCAGCGAGGGGGGTGGCACTGAAGCTTTCTTT
CDR3 protein: CASEGGGTEAFF

D gene: .
V gene: TRBV5-1
clone size: few
J gene: TRBJ2-3
CDR3 DNA: TGCGCCAGCAGCCTAGGACATACTAGCACAGATACGCAGTATTTT
CDR3 protein: CASSLGHTSTDTQYF